The clone carrying this TCR beta chain was seen at least ten times. This CDR3 has 14 residues. In germline, CDR1 is MGHDK, CDR2 SYGVNS. V was pared by 7 bases and J by 3 bases, with 7 bases of the junction left unmatched. TCRdb reprocessed the PCR reads via MiXCR and lists one record per CDR3 protein. The sample carries 550,000 to 750,000 distinct CDR3 sequences, 15% to 20% recorded once. The data are from a study of molecular identifiers for immune sequencing clone quantification. Background on the study: In replicates, RNA taken from roughly 20,000 or 100,000 naive CD8 cells was divided five ways, and four portions underwent sequencing.

The J gene is TRBJ2-3, the V gene TRBV25-1; the match to TRBD2 covers 7 bases. The clonotype comes from a human donor in good health. Some libraries in this study had Jurkat cell RNA spiked in. Sequencing used naive CD8+ T cells from blood, with Jurkat cell RNA spiked in. Described subset: FACS-sorted CD8+CD4-CCR7+CD45RA+ naive T cells. This CDR3 reads CASTSPGGTDTQYF. Here the CDR3 DNA reads TGTGCCAGCACCTCCCCCGGGGGGACAGATACGCAGTATTTT. The variable domain in full, with the rest retrieved from reference TRBV25-1 and TRBJ2-3, is EADIYQTPRYLVIGTGKKITLECSQTMGHDKMYWYQQDPGMELHLIHYSYGVNSTEKGDLSSESTVSRIRTEHFPLTLESARPSHTSQYLCASTSPGGTDTQYFGPGTRLTVL.